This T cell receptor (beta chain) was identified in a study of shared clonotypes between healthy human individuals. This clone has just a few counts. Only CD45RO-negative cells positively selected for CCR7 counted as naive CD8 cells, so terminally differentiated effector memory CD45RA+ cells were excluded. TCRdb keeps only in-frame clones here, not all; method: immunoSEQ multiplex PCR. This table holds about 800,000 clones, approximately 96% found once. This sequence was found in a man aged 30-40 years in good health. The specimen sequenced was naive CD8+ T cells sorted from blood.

The CDR3 protein is CAIKTGKNAHEQFF. The CDR3 nucleotides are TGTGCCATTAAGACGGGTAAAAATGCCCATGAGCAGTTCTTC. This chain uses TRBV28 with TRBJ2-1; no definite D call. This CDR3 has 14 residues. The V gene's germline CDR1 is MDHEN and CDR2 SYDVKM. Trimming took 10 bases from V and 8 from J, leaving 21 bases between them. The full variable domain, rest sourced from reference TRBV28 and TRBJ2-1, is DVKVTQSSRYLVKRTGEKVFLECVQDMDHENMFWYRQDPGLGLRLIYFSYDVKMKEKGDIPEGYSVSREKKERFSLILESASTNQTSMYLCAIKTGKNAHEQFFGPGTRLTVL.